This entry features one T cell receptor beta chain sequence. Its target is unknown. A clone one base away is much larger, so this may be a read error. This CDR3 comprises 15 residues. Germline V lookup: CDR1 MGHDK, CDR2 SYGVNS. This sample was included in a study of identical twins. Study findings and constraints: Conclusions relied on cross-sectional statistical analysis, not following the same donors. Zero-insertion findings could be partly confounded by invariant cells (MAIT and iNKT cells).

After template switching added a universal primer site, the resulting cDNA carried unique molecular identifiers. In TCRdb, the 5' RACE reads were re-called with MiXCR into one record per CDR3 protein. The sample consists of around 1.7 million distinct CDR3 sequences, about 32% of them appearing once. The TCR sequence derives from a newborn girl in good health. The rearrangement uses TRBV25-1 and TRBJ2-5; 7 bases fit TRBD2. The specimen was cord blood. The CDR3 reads CVSSEGLAVQETQYF. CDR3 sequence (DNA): TGTGTCAGCAGTGAAGGGCTAGCGGTTCAAGAGACCCAGTACTTC.